Below, 9 T cell receptor beta chains from the same sample are listed, as sequenced in a study of OX40 agonist ivuxolimab in advanced cancers. The protocol was immunoSEQ multiplex PCR, while the TCRdb copy is restricted to in-frame clones and leaves out a portion. The data contain about 72,000 clones, 88% of them singletons. Specimen: CD4+ or CD8+ T cells sorted from blood, collected in a trial of the OX40 agonist ivuxolimab. The receptor source for this set is an adult with an advanced solid tumor such as melanoma, head and neck, liver or kidney cancer.

The rearrangement joins TRBV14 to TRBJ2-2, with a possible D match to TRBD1 (5 bases). This CDR3 is 13 amino acids long. V was clipped by 3 bases and J by 7 bases, with 9 bases between them. Germline-derived CDR1 and CDR2 are SGHDN and FVKESK. The CDR3 region has the DNA TGTGCCAGCAGCCAGGGTCAGGGCGGGGAGCTGTTTTTT. This codes for CASSQGQGGELFF.

This chain joins TRBV4-2 and TRBJ2-4; 9 nucleotides line up with TRBD2. The CDR3 loop spans 15 amino acids. Germline CDR1 LGHNA, CDR2 YNFKEQ. V lost 4 bases to trimming and J lost 8 bases; unmatched junction nucleotides: 9. CDR3 coding DNA: TGTGCCAGCAGCCGGACGCCGGGACTAGCAGACATTCAGTACTTC. Translated: CASSRTPGLADIQYF.

CDR3 residues: CASSLQGSEKLFF. In nucleotides, the CDR3 is TGTGCCAGCAGCTTACAGGGGAGTGAAAAACTGTTTTTT. V and J are TRBV7-9 and TRBJ1-4; TRBD1 is a possible D gene (6 bases). Per germline, CDR1 SEHNR and CDR2 FQNEAQ (reference sequence). The germline V and J ends were trimmed by 2 bases and 7 bases, with 8 bases remaining between them. The CDR3 has 13 residues.

There are a few counts of this clone. V and J are TRBV10-2 and TRBJ2-3; TRBD2 might be the D (6 bases). The CDR3 sequence is 13 residues long. Germline V lookup: CDR1 WSHSY, CDR2 SAAADI. V was shortened by 5 bases and J by 9 bases, with 15 bases between the two germline ends. CDR3 bases: TGCGCCAGCAGTCCAAGCGGGTACACAACGCAGTATTTT. Residues: CASSPSGYTTQYF.

J is TRBJ1-1 and V is TRBV6-1; D gene unclear. The length of the CDR3 is 13 residues. Germline lookup yields CDR1 MNHNS and CDR2 SASEGT. V shed 8 bases and J shed 3 bases, with 13 bases lying between them. The CDR3: CASSPRWDTEAFF. The CDR3 DNA sequence: TGTGCCAGCTCTCCCCGGTGGGACACTGAAGCTTTCTTT.

The chain uses TRBV5-4 and TRBJ2-3; D possibly corresponds to TRBD1 (6 bases). CDR1 is SGHNT and CDR2 is YYREEE in the germline V gene (reference sequence). The CDR3 spans 15 residues. V dropped 4 bases and J dropped 2 bases, with 14 bases sitting between them. In DNA form, the CDR3 reads TGTGCCAGCAGCGGCCCCCGGACAGCCACAGATACGCAGTATTTT. This encodes CASSGPRTATDTQYF.

A single count supports this clone. The chain recombines TRBV7-9 with TRBJ2-3; D remains unclear. V lost 6 bases, J lost 6 bases, and 22 bases lay in between. Germline V lookup: CDR1 SEHNR, CDR2 FQNEAQ (reference sequence). CDR3 size: 16 residues. The CDR3 sequence: CASRYLRLSDRDTQYF. CDR3 coding DNA: TGTGCCAGCAGATACCTTCGGCTGAGCGACCGTGATACGCAGTATTTT.

V and J are TRBV6-1 and TRBJ1-3; maybe TRBD1 (5 bases). The CDR3 totals 16 residues. Germline V CDR1 and CDR2: MNHNS, SASEGT. V lost 0 bases, J lost 4 bases, and 13 bases lay in between. In nucleotides, the CDR3 is TGTGCCAGCAGTGAAGCGCTTGCGGGGGGAGGAAACACCATATATTTT. Its translation is CASSEALAGGGNTIYF.

The chain links TRBV15 to TRBJ1-1; 8 bases align to TRBD1. V lost 1 base, J lost 3 bases, and 10 bases stayed unmatched. The CDR3 contains 17 residues. Germline loops: CDR1 LNHNV, CDR2 YYDKDF (reference sequence). The CDR3 loop reads CATSRVGVQGADTEAFF. CDR3 DNA sequence: TGTGCCACCAGCAGAGTGGGGGTCCAGGGGGCGGACACTGAAGCTTTCTTT.